The following is a T cell receptor beta chain sequence with its context. Its specificity is not known. The data are from a study of Ad26.COV2.S vaccination and SARS-CoV-2 variants. Broader study findings: Vaccine and placebo groups showed comparable non-spike TCR breadth.

Using immunoSEQ multiplex PCR, the repertoire was profiled, and TCRdb retains in-frame clones only, with some absent. This table has tens of thousands of clones, approximately 86% appearing once. Germline lookup yields CDR1 LGHDT and CDR2 YNNKEL (reference sequence). The CDR3 is made up of 15 amino acids. V gave up 3 bases and J gave up 3 bases, with 12 bases separating them. This rearrangement joins TRBV3-1 (or the pseudogene TRBV3-2) to TRBJ2-1, with D perhaps matching TRBD1 (6 bases). The source is a human donor who had recovered from COVID-19. The sequencing here drew on peripheral blood, taken after recovery from COVID-19. The CDR3 loop is CASSHSTGNYNEQFF. As DNA, the CDR3 is TGTGCCAGCAGCCACTCGACAGGAAACTACAATGAGCAGTTCTTC.